This T cell receptor (beta chain) was captured by sequencing in a study of regulatory T cells in long-lasting Graves disease. General observations from the study: TRBV28, TRBJ1-2 and TRBJ2-5 emerged as the favored segments in persistent disease. Persistent Graves' patients showed a TCR diversity that was lower than that of newly diagnosed ones.

The sample's time point: persistent/refractory GD, antithyroid drugs over 5 years with positive TRAb. RNA extracted from PBMCs served as the sequencing template. By American Thyroid Association guidelines, Graves' disease was diagnosed in the cohort. Patients were from an endocrinology department in Xi'an, China. V gave up 7 bases and J gave up 0 bases, with 22 bases separating them. CDR3 length: 18 amino acids. Germline V CDR1 and CDR2: LNHDA, SQIVND (reference sequence). Building of the TCR beta libraries involved iRepertoire HTBI primers and Arm-PCR of CDR3 regions. TCRdb analysed the multiplex PCR reads with MiXCR anew, one entry per CDR3 protein. The top ten clones hold roughly 13% of a sample with about 460,000 distinct CDR3 sequences, 20% to 25% of them seen once. Remarks on this clonotype: What it binds is unknown.

The chain couples TRBV19 to TRBJ1-5; unclear D gene. The receptor's source is a female donor with Graves disease. This specimen was peripheral blood mononuclear cells (PBMCs), taken when the disease was refractory, from a patient treated with antithyroid drugs. DNA for the CDR3: TGTGCCAGTAATCCAAGGACCAGAGACGGGTATAGCAATCAGCCCCAGCATTTT. Translating gives CASNPRTRDGYSNQPQHF.